The rows below give T cell receptor beta chains drawn from one sample of a study of regulatory T cells in long-lasting Graves disease. MiXCR, applied by TCRdb to the multiplex PCR reads, yields one record per CDR3 protein. The data show fewer than 650,000 distinct CDR3 sequences, with 15% to 20% seen just once and about 18% held by the top ten. The same sample was also studied in work on T cells in Graves' hyperthyroidism and ophthalmopathy.

Sequences were derived from peripheral blood mononuclear cells (PBMCs), sampled at new diagnosis, from a patient treated with antithyroid drugs. The receptors stem from a woman younger than 45 with Graves disease. Each CDR3 is given without its conserved first and last residue.

>TRBV2
ASSSTGTGGYT
>TRBV6-2/TRBV6-3
ASSYPVRSDTQY
>TRBV7-8
ASSKAGGGSYEQY
>TRBV20-1
SARGPGTENTEAF
>TRBV20-1
SAQTPGQNQETQY
>TRBV20-1
SGRHEDFPLYNEQF
>TRBV7-2
ASSLVGTGYYEQY
>TRBV12-3/TRBV12-4
ASSSYPYNEQF
>TRBV7-9
ASSLVHRLHNEQF
>TRBV15
ATSRIDRGMVAF
>TRBV12-3/TRBV12-4
ASKGGGGLNTGELF
>TRBV25-1
ASSEFAGPTYGYT
>TRBV28
ASSFVRGWNTEAF
>TRBV27
ASSLSFSQRADTQY
>TRBV5-1
ASSFILGSDTQY
>TRBV12-3/TRBV12-4
ASSRQGAYQPQH
>TRBV27
ASRISGAWNTEAF
>TRBV29-1
SVDPTFDEQF
>TRBV7-6
ASSARQGTPYEQY
>TRBV11-1
ASSHPQGNTEAF
>TRBV27
ASSFARQGIGELF
>TRBV20-1
SARNLGEKLF
>TRBV6-5
ASSYEDRAGAF
>TRBV5-1
ASSLAGTGGTGELF
>TRBV29-1
SVEEGQGVLGSYEQY
>TRBV5-1
ASSTGGVGQPQH
>TRBV19
ASEGTGGNQPQH
>TRBV28
ASSYGQAVNEQF
>TRBV6-1
ASNTGTSGVNEQF
>TRBV6-2/TRBV6-3
ASKRGQGVENEQF
>TRBV29-1
SVEGAQGFLIKTQY
>TRBV18
ASSPGQTTNYEQY
>TRBV7-9
ASSPPFRDKIYGYT
>TRBV11-2
ASSLVYTPPNEQF
>TRBV19
ASSIKGDSSGANVLT
>TRBV5-6
ASTKPTSGVYEQF
>TRBV3-1
ASSLNNPASRNNSPLH
>TRBV15
ATSKDISYEQY
>TRBV3-1
ASSHLNAEAF
>TRBV12-3/TRBV12-4
ASSRVDARREQY
>TRBV10-3
AIEGTGSGNTIY
>TRBV15
ATSTPETGPYGYT
>TRBV28
ASSFFYPGTATYT
>TRBV20-1
RCWAGGFLNTEAF
>TRBV18
ASSPDASYEQY
>TRBV18
ASSSQGAWEPQH
>TRBV30
AWGRTVNTEAF
>TRBV12-3/TRBV12-4
ASRRGVVAYNEQF
>TRBV9
ASSVAGLAPGEQF
>TRBV9
ASSEPGLDYNEQF
>TRBV12-3/TRBV12-4
ASSYGQFPQH
>TRBV7-2
ASSRLTGTGTTLGGNQPQH
>TRBV2
ASSPWQGSDTQY
>TRBV6-1
ASSDTDRVVGYT
>TRBV7-9
ASTLGTGGLGGANVLT
>TRBV5-1
ASSGGQTNTEAF
>TRBV7-2
ASSLGSDRTDTQY
>TRBV19
ASSIPGTPLYEQY